What follows describes a single TCR beta chain. Its cognate antigen is unknown. The sample is drawn from a study of siplizumab effects on memory and regulatory T cells. Clones were read by immunoSEQ multiplex PCR, and TCRdb kept only the in-frame ones, dropping some. The sample shows 90,000 to 110,000 clones, 85% to 95% of them seen only once. Germline CDR1 is MNHNS and CDR2 is SASEGT. This CDR3 comprises 14 residues. Trimming shortened V by 3 bases and J by 1 base, and 8 bases separated the two germline ends. Findings and caveats of the study: Among alloreactive clones, only a minor fraction mapped to unstimulated subsets. Apparently more diverse than memory cells, naive T cells also seemed major alloresponse contributors.

The source of this sequence is a human donor in good health. Sequencing was carried out using CD4+ T cells sorted from blood. The V gene is TRBV6-1, the J gene TRBJ2-3, with D maybe TRBD1 (5 bases). The CDR3 nucleotides read TGTGCCAGCAGTGATGTACAGGGCACAGATACGCAGTATTTT. Encoded protein: CASSDVQGTDTQYF.